This TCR beta chain was identified in a study of response to subunit inactivated influenza vaccine. The study's findings and limits: There was a suggestion from the authors that each seasonal influenza vaccination recruits few new T cells.

As concerns this clonotype: The antigen is unknown.

Looked up from germline, CDR1 is SEHNR and CDR2 is FQNEAQ (reference sequence). The CDR3 spans 15 residues. Trimming cost V 6 bases and J 8 bases; bases outside gene matches: 8. TCRdb re-derived calls from the RT-PCR reads in MiXCR, one entry per CDR3 protein. In the table there are 280,000 or so distinct CDR3 sequences, 21% of which are singletons. This rearrangement joins TRBV7-9 to TRBJ2-2; 11 bases agree with TRBD1. This clonotype was obtained from a man between 45 and 75 years old who received an inactivated influenza vaccine. The source material was PBMCs from blood, sampled 21 months after vaccination. Here the CDR3 DNA reads TGTGCCAGCAGTCAAGGACAGGGGGCCGGTGGGGAGCTGTTTTTT. Residues: CASSQGQGAGGELFF.